The source of this T cell receptor beta chain is a study of blood T cell repertoires in COVID-19. About the study: PBMCs, B-cell-depleted T cells, or T cells provided the cDNA or gDNA that made up the material.

Method: immunoSEQ multiplex PCR; TCRdb's copy keeps in-frame clones and lacks some. The sample shows roughly 100,000 clones, about 80% of them seen only once. This clone was counted once. The sequenced sample consisted of peripheral blood. The origin of this receptor is an elderly woman with active or convalescent COVID-19.

CDR3 DNA: TGTGCCAGTAGTATAGATCCCGAACGGGATACGCAGTATTTT. This encodes CASSIDPERDTQYF. The V gene is TRBV19, the J gene TRBJ2-3; unclear D gene. V lost 0 bases to trimming and J lost 6 bases, with 10 bases between them. This CDR3 contains 14 residues. Germline V CDR1 and CDR2: LNHDA, SQIVND (reference sequence).